The next 32 T cell receptor beta chains were all read from a single sample in a study of preoperative IRX-2 immunotherapy in early breast cancer. Clones were read by immunoSEQ multiplex PCR, and TCRdb kept only the in-frame ones, dropping some. The data hold about 38,000 clones, with roughly four fifths observed a single time. Treatment denoted: preoperative locoregional IRX-2 cytokine immunotherapy. The sample in question was lymph node tissue, obtained after IRX-2 immunotherapy. These receptors were obtained from a human donor with breast cancer.

V and J are TRBV6-8 and TRBJ2-5, with 10 bases that match TRBD2. The J segment lost 2 bases and the V segment lost 6 bases, leaving 6 bases of the junction unmatched. Per germline, CDR1 MNHGY and CDR2 SAAAGT. The CDR3 has 15 amino acids. The CDR3 coding sequence is TGTGCCAGCAGGCTTCTAGCGGGGGTACAAGAGACCCAGTACTTC. Translating gives CASRLLAGVQETQYF.

The genes are TRBV19 and TRBJ1-6; possibly TRBD1 for D (5 bases). CDR1 is LNHDA and CDR2 is SQIVND in the germline V gene (reference sequence). The CDR3 runs 13 residues. V was clipped by 6 bases and J by 9 bases, with 12 bases between them. The CDR3: CASSQPGPSPLHF. DNA for the CDR3: TGTGCCAGTAGCCAACCGGGACCTTCACCCCTCCACTTT.

The V gene is TRBV28, the J gene TRBJ2-5, with D uncertain. Trimming removed 2 bases at V and 4 bases at J, with 14 bases between. The CDR3 extends over 15 amino acids. Germline V gives CDR1 MDHEN, CDR2 SYDVKM. The CDR3 bases are TGTGCCAGCAGTTTAAGTGGGCCCACGGGAGAGACCCAGTACTTC. It is translated as CASSLSGPTGETQYF.

A few counts support this clone. The rearrangement uses TRBV6-8 and TRBJ1-6, with D unresolved. Germline values: CDR1 MNHGY, CDR2 SAAAGT. The CDR3 is 13 amino acids. Trimming pared 5 bases from V and 10 bases from J, leaving 12 bases between. DNA of the CDR3: TGTGCCAGCAGTGATGGGGTAGGGTCACCCCTCCACTTT. It yields the protein CASSDGVGSPLHF.

This chain uses TRBV6-8 with TRBJ1-5; no clear D gene. Germline V gene data show CDR1 as MNHGY and CDR2 as SAAAGT. Trimming took off 6 bases at V and 0 bases at J, with 15 bases between the two ends. This CDR3 region has 16 residues. The CDR3, as DNA: TGTGCCAGCAGCCTGAGAGTTTTCCTTAGCAATCAGCCCCAGCATTTT. Translation gives CASSLRVFLSNQPQHF.

The chain carries TRBV5-1 and TRBJ1-2, with unresolved D. Trimming took off 0 bases at V and 4 bases at J, with 13 bases between the two ends. The length of the CDR3 is 15 residues. Germline assignment: CDR1 SGHRS and CDR2 YFSETQ. The CDR3 loop reads CASSLGMGSGYGYTF. The CDR3 bases are TGCGCCAGCAGCTTGGGTATGGGGTCAGGCTATGGCTACACCTTC. Full variable domain (remainder filled in from reference TRBV5-1 and TRBJ1-2): KAGVTQTPRYLIKTRGQQVTLSCSPISGHRSVSWYQQTPGQGLQFLFEYFSETQRNKGNFPGRFSGRQFSNSRSEMNVSTLELGDSALYLCASSLGMGSGYGYTFGSGTRLTVV.

The chain employs TRBV5-1 and TRBJ2-7; 12 bases align to TRBD2. CDR1 and CDR2 (germline): SGHRS, YFSETQ. CDR3 size: 17 residues. The J segment lost 1 base and the V segment lost 0 bases, leaving 5 bases of the junction unmatched. The CDR3: CASSLARTSGESYEQYF. Here the CDR3 DNA reads TGCGCCAGCAGCTTGGCCCGGACTAGCGGGGAGTCCTACGAGCAGTACTTC. Based on the CDR3 plus reference TRBV5-1 and TRBJ2-7, the full variable domain is KAGVTQTPRYLIKTRGQQVTLSCSPISGHRSVSWYQQTPGQGLQFLFEYFSETQRNKGNFPGRFSGRQFSNSRSEMNVSTLELGDSALYLCASSLARTSGESYEQYFGPGTRLTVT.

The chain links TRBV11-3 to TRBJ2-2, with D maybe TRBD2 (5 bases). The CDR3 is 15 residues long. Trimming removed 5 bases from V and 4 bases from J, with 14 bases in between. The germline V gene has CDR1 SGHNT and CDR2 YENEEA. This CDR3 is CASSPEGRSTGELFF. The CDR3 nucleotides are TGTGCCAGCAGCCCAGAGGGTCGGAGCACCGGGGAGCTGTTTTTT.

The chain links TRBV7-7 to TRBJ2-3; 10 positions match TRBD1. The ends lost 5 bases at V and 4 bases at J; junction bases unmatched: 3. This CDR3 comprises 14 residues. The germline gives CDR1 SSHAT, CDR2 FNYEAQ (reference sequence). The CDR3 DNA sequence: TGTGCCAGCAGCCTGGACAGGGGGGCAGATACGCAGTATTTT. Translating it yields CASSLDRGADTQYF.

The gene calls are TRBV6-8 and TRBJ1-5, with D possibly matching TRBD1 (5 bases). The CDR3 has 15 residues. V dropped 7 bases and J dropped 7 bases, with 20 bases sitting between them. CDR1 and CDR2 from the germline V gene are MNHGY and SAAAGT. CDR3 DNA sequence: TGTGCCAGCACCCCTTACGGGGGGAATGAGCAGCCCCAGCATTTT. Amino acid sequence: CASTPYGGNEQPQHF.

The chain carries TRBV11-3 and TRBJ1-2; no firm D call. The CDR3 covers 14 residues. The ends were cut back, 4 bases at V and 1 base at J, with 10 bases in the middle. The germline gives CDR1 SGHNT, CDR2 YENEEA. CDR3 nucleotides: TGTGCCAGCAGCTCCTTTCGGGGTAACTATGGCTACACCTTC. This sequence encodes CASSSFRGNYGYTF.

This clone is medium-sized. The V and J genes are TRBV11-3 and TRBJ1-2; D may be TRBD1 (6 bases). The CDR3 runs to 15 residues. V lost 5 bases and J lost 0, with 13 bases in between. Germline assignment: CDR1 SGHNT and CDR2 YENEEA. The CDR3 protein is CASSPTGITNYGYTF. Here the CDR3 DNA reads TGTGCCAGCAGCCCCACAGGGATCACTAACTATGGCTACACCTTC.

V gene TRBV6-8 combines with J gene TRBJ2-2; D is perhaps TRBD2 (6 bases). Germline loops: CDR1 MNHGY, CDR2 SAAAGT. The CDR3 is 14 amino acids. V lost 10 bases, J lost 3 bases, and 15 bases lay in between. CDR3 DNA: TGTGCCATCAGGGCCTGGGGGGACACCGGGGAGCTGTTTTTT. It encodes CAIRAWGDTGELFF.

This sequence joins TRBV6-8 and TRBJ2-1; 10 bases are a match to TRBD1. The CDR3 sequence is 13 residues long. V trimming: 10 bases; J trimming: 4 bases; junction bases outside the gene matches: 4. Germline values: CDR1 MNHGY, CDR2 SAAAGT. The CDR3 region is CATEGQGYNEQFF. In nucleotides, the CDR3 is TGTGCCACCGAGGGACAGGGGTACAATGAGCAGTTCTTC.

The V call is TRBV11-3, the J call TRBJ1-3, with D hard to call. Germline V gene sequence: CDR1 SGHNT, CDR2 YENEEA. The V end was cut by 6 bases, the J end by 6 bases, with 15 bases between. The CDR3 spans 14 residues. The CDR3 coding sequence is TGTGCCAGCAGTCCGGGAGGCTCTAAAAACACCATATATTTT. It yields the protein CASSPGGSKNTIYF. Looking up the rest from reference TRBV11-3 and TRBJ1-3 gives the full variable domain: EAGVVQSPRYKIIEKKQPVAFWCNPISGHNTLYWYLQNLGQGPELLIRYENEEAVDDSQLPKDRFSAERLKGVDSTLKIQPAELGDSAVYLCASSPGGSKNTIYFGEGSWLTVV.

The J gene is TRBJ1-5, the V gene TRBV19; the D gene is possibly TRBD1 (6 bases). Trimming took 3 bases from V and 3 from J, leaving 9 bases between them. Germline V gives CDR1 LNHDA, CDR2 SQIVND (reference sequence). CDR3 length equals 14 residues. CDR3 sequence: CASSITGNNQPQHF. In nucleotides, the CDR3 is TGTGCCAGTAGTATTACAGGGAACAATCAGCCCCAGCATTTT. Full variable domain (outside the CDR3, taken from reference TRBV19 and TRBJ1-5): DGGITQSPKYLFRKEGQNVTLSCEQNLNHDAMYWYRQDPGQGLRLIYYSQIVNDFQKGDIAEGYSVSREKKESFPLTVTSAQKNPTAFYLCASSITGNNQPQHFGDGTRLSIL.

The chain uses TRBV6-8 and TRBJ2-5, with 9 bases that match TRBD2. After removal of 4 bases from V and 5 bases from J, the junction contained 11 bases not matched to a gene. This CDR3 is 16 amino acids long. Germline values: CDR1 MNHGY, CDR2 SAAAGT. CDR3 nucleotides: TGTGCCAGCAGTTTACTCCTAGCGGGGTGGGTGGAGACCCAGTACTTC. This gives the protein CASSLLLAGWVETQYF.

The rearrangement uses TRBV6-8 and TRBJ2-2, with D possibly matching TRBD1 (5 bases). The CDR3 sequence is 13 residues long. With 6 bases removed from V and 2 bases from J, the gap between germline ends came to 7 bases. Looked up from germline, CDR1 is MNHGY and CDR2 is SAAAGT. The CDR3 sequence: CASRWTNTGELFF. CDR3 in DNA: TGTGCCAGCAGGTGGACAAACACCGGGGAGCTGTTTTTT.

In DNA form, the CDR3 reads TGTGCCAGCAGCCGTCAACCAGATCAGCCCCAGCATTTT. It is translated as CASSRQPDQPQHF. J is TRBJ1-5 and V is TRBV6-8; D call uncertain. The V and J ends lost 6 bases and 5 bases respectively, with 11 bases between them. The CDR3 has 13 residues. Germline V lookup: CDR1 MNHGY, CDR2 SAAAGT.

The sample holds a few counts of this clone. V is TRBV30 and J is TRBJ2-5; D is tentatively TRBD1 or TRBD2 (5 bases each). CDR3 length equals 13 residues. Trimming took 4 bases from V and 5 from J, leaving 14 bases between them. Germline lookup yields CDR1 GTSNPN and CDR2 SVGIG (reference sequence). As DNA, the CDR3 is TGTGCCTGGAACGGGGCCTCCCGGGAGACCCAGTACTTC. This gives the protein CAWNGASRETQYF.

V usage is TRBV7-4 and J usage is TRBJ1-1; D remains ambiguous. The germline V gene encodes CDR1 SGHVT and CDR2 SQSDAQ. CDR3 length equals 13 residues. V was pared by 4 bases and J by 6 bases, with 12 bases between. CDR3 nucleotide sequence: TGTGCCAGCAGCTGGGCGAGAGTTTCTGAAGCTTTCTTT. It yields the protein CASSWARVSEAFF.

This clone was observed a few times. The chain is built from TRBV18 and TRBJ2-4; D unclear. The CDR3 runs 14 residues. V was pared by 2 bases and J by 3 bases, with 8 bases between. Germline V lookup: CDR1 KGHSH, CDR2 LQKENI. The CDR3 reads CASSPDGDKNIQYF. The CDR3 DNA sequence: TGTGCCAGCTCACCAGATGGGGACAAAAACATTCAGTACTTC.

The chain couples TRBV7-7 to TRBJ2-7; 7 bases agree with TRBD1. J lost 6 bases, V lost 5 bases, and 10 bases had no gene match. Germline V lookup: CDR1 SSHAT, CDR2 FNYEAQ (reference sequence). There are 14 residues in the CDR3. CDR3 region: CASSPTTGVGEQYF. The CDR3 bases are TGTGCCAGCAGCCCAACTACAGGGGTGGGCGAGCAGTACTTC. Drawing the rest from reference TRBV7-7 and TRBJ2-7, the complete variable domain is GAGVSQSPRYKVTKRGQDVTLRCDPISSHATLYWYQQALGQGPEFLTYFNYEAQPDKSGLPSDRFSAERPEGSISTLTIQRTEQRDSAMYRCASSPTTGVGEQYFGPGTRLTVT.

V gene TRBV5-1 combines with J gene TRBJ1-2, with D unresolved. Per the germline V gene, CDR1 is SGHRS and CDR2 is YFSETQ. The CDR3 has 14 residues. V shed 5 bases and J shed 2 bases, with 13 bases lying between them. In DNA form, the CDR3 reads TGCGCCAGCAGATTTAGGGAGTCGAACTATGGCTACACCTTC. This translates into CASRFRESNYGYTF.

The V gene is TRBV19, the J gene TRBJ1-2, with D unclear. This CDR3 spans 14 amino acids. From germline, CDR1 is LNHDA and CDR2 SQIVND (reference sequence). V lost 4 bases and J lost 1, with 10 bases in between. The CDR3 DNA follows: TGTGCCAGTAGTAGGTTAGGCTTTAACTATGGCTACACCTTC. Translation gives CASSRLGFNYGYTF.

This chain connects TRBV30 to TRBJ2-1; 9 nucleotides line up with TRBD1. The germline gives CDR1 GTSNPN, CDR2 SVGIG (reference sequence). V gave up 2 bases and J gave up 7 bases; unmatched junction bases: 9. The CDR3 has 15 residues. DNA of the CDR3: TGTGCCTGGAGTAGGGACAGGGTCTCGAAAAATGAGCAGTTCTTC. It yields the protein CAWSRDRVSKNEQFF.

CDR3: CASSFSQGGYEKLFF. Here the CDR3 DNA reads TGTGCCAGCAGTTTTAGCCAGGGAGGGTATGAAAAACTGTTTTTT. The rearrangement joins TRBV28 to TRBJ1-4; tentative D call: TRBD1 (5 bases). The CDR3 has 15 residues. Germline CDR1 is MDHEN and CDR2 is SYDVKM. V was shortened by 3 bases and J by 6 bases, with 14 bases between the two germline ends.

The chain couples TRBV28 to TRBJ2-7; maybe TRBD2 (6 bases). Germline CDR1 is MDHEN and CDR2 is SYDVKM. V lost 6 bases and J 2 bases, leaving 14 bases between the germline ends. The CDR3 has 14 residues. CDR3 residues: CASSTPGTPYEQYF. In DNA, the CDR3 is TGTGCCAGCAGCACACCAGGGACTCCCTACGAGCAGTACTTC.

The chain carries TRBV11-3 and TRBJ1-2; D not certain. V lost 3 bases, J lost 0 bases, and 14 bases lay in between. There are 16 residues in the CDR3. Germline CDR1 is SGHNT and CDR2 is YENEEA. In DNA form, the CDR3 reads TGTGCCAGCAGCTTCATACTTTTCTCGGCTAACTATGGCTACACCTTC. Translating it yields CASSFILFSANYGYTF. The full variable domain, rest sourced from reference TRBV11-3 and TRBJ1-2, is EAGVVQSPRYKIIEKKQPVAFWCNPISGHNTLYWYLQNLGQGPELLIRYENEEAVDDSQLPKDRFSAERLKGVDSTLKIQPAELGDSAVYLCASSFILFSANYGYTFGSGTRLTVV.

The V call is TRBV7-6, the J call TRBJ1-2; TRBD1 agrees at 7 bases. Germline CDR1 is SGHVS and CDR2 is FNYEAQ. J gave up 8 bases and V 6 bases, and 15 bases lay outside the gene matches. The length of the CDR3 is 15 residues. Here the CDR3 reads CASSSEAGQWSGYTF. The CDR3 coding sequence is TGTGCCAGCAGTAGCGAAGCGGGACAGTGGAGCGGCTACACCTTC. The full variable domain, rest sourced from reference TRBV7-6 and TRBJ1-2, is GAGVSQSPRYKVTKRGQDVALRCDPISGHVSLYWYRQALGQGPEFLTYFNYEAQQDKSGLPNDRFSAERPEGSISTLTIQRTEQRDSAMYRCASSSEAGQWSGYTFGSGTRLTVV.

This clone has just one count. J is TRBJ1-1 and V is TRBV11-3; D is undetermined. Trimming pared 5 bases from V and 6 bases from J, leaving 19 bases between. The germline gives CDR1 SGHNT, CDR2 YENEEA. This CDR3 is built from 15 residues. The CDR3 bases are TGTGCCAGCAGCCAAGTGGGTCTCATCGCGCCTGAAGCTTTCTTT. As protein: CASSQVGLIAPEAFF.

The chain uses TRBV18 and TRBJ1-1, with 7 bases identical to TRBD1. Germline CDR1 and CDR2: KGHSH and LQKENI. The CDR3 loop spans 16 amino acids. Trimming took 0 bases from V and 0 from J; bases not matched to a gene: 4. This CDR3 is CASSPPRGQLNTEAFF. CDR3 in DNA: TGTGCCAGCTCACCACCCCGGGGACAGCTGAACACTGAAGCTTTCTTT.